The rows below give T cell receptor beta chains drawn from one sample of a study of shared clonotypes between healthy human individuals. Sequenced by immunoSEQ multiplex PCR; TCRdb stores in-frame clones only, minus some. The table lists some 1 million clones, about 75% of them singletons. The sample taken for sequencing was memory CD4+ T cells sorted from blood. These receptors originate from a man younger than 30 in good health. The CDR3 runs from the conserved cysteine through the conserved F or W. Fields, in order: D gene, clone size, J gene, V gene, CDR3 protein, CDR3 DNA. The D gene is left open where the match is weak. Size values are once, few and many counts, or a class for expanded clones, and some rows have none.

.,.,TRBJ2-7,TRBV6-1,CASRETHATYEQYF,TGTGCCAGCAGAGAGACACACGCCACCTACGAGCAGTACTTC
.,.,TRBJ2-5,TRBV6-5,CASSYSTGQETQYF,TGTGCCAGCAGTTACTCGACAGGCCAAGAGACCCAGTACTTC
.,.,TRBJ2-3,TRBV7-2,CASSPIADSTDTQYF,TGTGCCAGCAGCCCCATAGCGGATAGCACAGATACGCAGTATTTT
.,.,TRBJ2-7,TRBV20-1,CSALKEGEQYF,TGCAGTGCTCTCAAGGAGGGCGAGCAGTACTTC
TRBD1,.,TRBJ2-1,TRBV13,CASWDRGDFYNEQFF,TGTGCCAGCTGGGACAGGGGGGACTTCTACAATGAGCAGTTCTTC
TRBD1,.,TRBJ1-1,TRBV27,CASKLGTGNMNTEAFF,TGTGCCAGCAAGTTGGGGACAGGGAACATGAACACTGAAGCTTTCTTT
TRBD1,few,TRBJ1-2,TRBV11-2,CASSLDRQGGYGYTF,TGTGCCAGCAGCTTAGATCGCCAGGGGGGCTATGGCTACACCTTC
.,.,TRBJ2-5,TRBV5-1,CASSRTPQGGETQYF,TGCGCCAGCAGCCGTACTCCTCAGGGGGGAGAGACCCAGTACTTC
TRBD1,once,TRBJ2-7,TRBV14,CASSQDSSYRGSEQYF,TGTGCCAGCAGCCAAGACTCTAGCTACAGGGGGTCCGAGCAGTACTTC
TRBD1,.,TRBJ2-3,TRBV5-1,CASSLGQGVNTDTQYF,TGCGCCAGCAGCTTGGGCCAGGGGGTCAACACAGATACGCAGTATTTT
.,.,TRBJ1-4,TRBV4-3,CASSQGDRNEKLFF,TGCGCCAGCAGCCAGGGGGACCGAAATGAAAAACTGTTTTTT